This T cell receptor beta chain emerged from a study of patients and donors after allogeneic stem cell transplantation. The CDR3 contains 14 residues. Deletions cut 4 bases from V and 5 bases from J, with 15 bases between. Looked up from germline, CDR1 is SGDLS and CDR2 is YYNGEE. MiXCR, run by TCRdb on the RT-PCR reads, gives a single entry per CDR3 protein. The table shows about 230,000 distinct CDR3 sequences, with around 14% occurring only once. This receptor was identified in a human donor who was either an allogeneic HSCT recipient or a stem cell or donor lymphocyte infusion donor (not recorded which). It is not recorded whose cells these are; they may come from a transplant donor. V is TRBV9 and J is TRBJ1-2, with D hard to call. Sequencing was performed on blood, either unsorted or a sorted T cell fraction (not recorded which). The chain's CDR3 is CASSRGPPVYGYTF. The CDR3 nucleotides are TGTGCCAGCAGCCGAGGACCCCCAGTTTATGGCTACACCTTC.